This T cell receptor beta chain emerged from a study of T cell changes during pregnancy in multiple sclerosis. This CDR3 has 11 amino acids. V lost 5 bases and J 5 bases, leaving 6 bases between the germline ends. Germline V gene lookup returns CDR1 LGHNT and CDR2 FRNRAP. Repertoires were generated with immunoSEQ multiplex PCR, while TCRdb's copy carries only in-frame clones and drops some. The sample carries roughly 48,000 clones, around 90% recorded once. This sequence joins TRBV12-5 and TRBJ2-5, with unresolved D. The material sequenced was CD4+ T cells from peripheral blood mononuclear cells, taken in the second trimester of pregnancy. The source is a female donor with multiple sclerosis, enrolled in a pregnancy study. The CDR3 spells CASGTQETQYF. CDR3 DNA: TGTGCTAGTGGTACCCAGGAGACCCAGTACTTC.